A single sample is the source of the 22 T cell receptor beta chains below, sequenced in a study of post-analysis software for immune sequencing data. General study points: With TRBV5-6, TRBV5-1 and TRBV20-1 included, a handful of TRBV segments were more frequent in patients than in controls.

These receptors are not linked to any known antigen. Built from TCR beta cDNA, the libraries had unique molecular identifiers in them. TCRdb re-analysed the PCR reads in MiXCR, keeping a single row per CDR3 protein. The table records over 250,000 distinct CDR3 sequences, approximately 34% of them present only once. The specimen sequenced was blood. These receptors came from a girl between 5 and 17 years old with multiple sclerosis.

This clonotype was observed a handful of times. The chain employs TRBV9 and TRBJ1-1; no reliable D call. The CDR3 is 13 amino acids. The germline V gene has CDR1 SGDLS and CDR2 YYNGEE. With 2 bases removed from V and 3 bases from J, the gap between germline ends came to 8 bases. CDR3: CASSVKGDTEAFF. CDR3 sequence (DNA): TGTGCCAGCAGCGTGAAGGGAGACACTGAAGCTTTCTTT.

This clonotype was detected only a few times. Just one base apart from a much larger clone, this may be a read error. The chain recombines TRBV6-4 with TRBJ2-5; TRBD2 aligns across 10 bases. The V segment lost 6 bases and the J segment 11 bases; nucleotides outside the gene matches: 12. The CDR3 loop spans 14 amino acids. Per the germline V gene, CDR1 is MRHNA and CDR2 is SNTAGT. CDR3 sequence reads: CASSGTSENNEQYF. DNA of the CDR3: TGTGCCAGCAGCGGGACTAGCGAGAACAATGAGCAGTACTTC.

The rearrangement uses TRBV5-6 and TRBJ2-1; weak D call: TRBD2 (6 bases). Germline CDR1 SGHDT, CDR2 YYEEEE. The CDR3 consists of 13 residues. V lost 4 bases, J lost 6 bases, and 11 bases lay in between. In DNA form, the CDR3 reads TGTGCCAGCAGCGTCGGGACTCCCAATGAGCAGTTCTTC. Protein sequence: CASSVGTPNEQFF.

Turning to this clonotype: This clone may be a read error of a much larger clone one base away. The chain recombines TRBV20-1 with TRBJ2-1; 7 nucleotides agree with TRBD1. Germline CDR1 DFQATT, CDR2 SNEGSKA (reference sequence). V dropped 3 bases and J dropped 10; count of bases not matched to a gene: 6. The CDR3 runs to 12 residues. The CDR3 sequence: CSASRGTVEQFF. Written as DNA, the CDR3 is TGCAGTGCTAGTAGAGGGACAGTAGAGCAGTTCTTC.

This clonotype was counted at least ten times. CDR3 loop: CSALSTGGSTKNIQYF. The CDR3 DNA reads TGCAGTGCTTTGTCCACAGGGGGCTCAACCAAAAACATTCAGTACTTC. The gene calls are TRBV20-1 and TRBJ2-4; 9 positions match TRBD1. The junction had 10 bases not matched to a gene; V was cut back by 5 bases and J by 2 bases. The CDR3 extends over 16 amino acids. The V gene's germline CDR1 is DFQATT and CDR2 SNEGSKA (reference sequence).

This clonotype was detected a few times. The V gene is TRBV24-1, the J gene TRBJ2-2; TRBD1 aligns across 8 bases. This CDR3 region has 14 residues. V was pared by 4 bases and J by 7 bases, with 4 bases of the junction left unmatched. Germline CDR1 reads KGHDR; CDR2 reads SFDVKD. Here the CDR3 DNA reads TGTGCCACCAGTGAAGGACAGGGAAACGGGGAGCTGTTTTTT. Its translation: CATSEGQGNGELFF.

The sample holds many counts of this clonotype. The rearrangement uses TRBV6-5 and TRBJ2-5, with TRBD1 identical over 7 bases. V shed 5 bases, J shed 5 bases, and the junction held 8 bases outside the gene matches. Germline-derived CDR1 and CDR2 are MNHEY and SVGAGI. The CDR3 is made up of 14 amino acids. This CDR3 reads CASSTDRVAETQYF. CDR3 coding DNA: TGTGCCAGCAGTACCGACAGGGTAGCGGAGACCCAGTACTTC.

This chain uses TRBV6-5 with TRBJ1-5; the match to TRBD1 covers 7 bases. V lost 4 bases, J lost 1 base, and 7 bases stayed unmatched. The germline V gene encodes CDR1 MNHEY and CDR2 SVGAGI. This CDR3 is built from 16 residues. The CDR3 loop reads CASSSTGVLSNQPQHF. Here the CDR3 DNA reads TGTGCCAGCAGTTCCACAGGGGTATTAAGCAATCAGCCCCAGCATTTT.

This clonotype appeared many times. This chain uses TRBV27 with TRBJ1-6; possibly TRBD1 for D (5 bases). This CDR3 is built from 13 residues. V lost 4 bases to trimming and J lost 7 bases, with 8 bases between them. Germline V gene lookup returns CDR1 MNHEY and CDR2 SMNVEV (reference sequence). The CDR3 protein is CASSWDRNSPLHF. The CDR3 DNA sequence: TGTGCCAGCAGTTGGGACCGGAATTCACCCCTCCACTTT.

This clonotype was seen a few times. The rearrangement joins TRBV7-2 to TRBJ2-2; D perhaps matches TRBD1 (6 bases). V dropped 4 bases and J dropped 4 bases, with 13 bases sitting between them. Germline values: CDR1 SGHTA, CDR2 FQGNSA. This CDR3 region has 15 residues. CDR3 in DNA: TGTGCCAGCAGCTGGCGAGGACAGAGCACCGGGGAGCTGTTTTTT. The encoded protein is CASSWRGQSTGELFF. Drawing the rest from reference TRBV7-2 and TRBJ2-2, the complete variable domain is GAGVSQSPSNKVTEKGKDVELRCDPISGHTALYWYRQSLGQGLEFLIYFQGNSAPDKSGLPSDRFSAERTGGSVSTLTIQRTQQEDSAVYLCASSWRGQSTGELFFGEGSRLTVL.

This clonotype was observed at least ten times. The chain carries TRBV11-2 and TRBJ1-6; D gene uncertain. Germline V gene sequence: CDR1 SGHAT, CDR2 FQNNGV. The CDR3 covers 13 residues. V lost 0 bases, J lost 10 bases, and 7 bases lay in between. The CDR3 is CASSLDPESPLHF. CDR3 nucleotide sequence: TGTGCCAGCAGCTTAGATCCGGAATCACCCCTCCACTTT.

V usage is TRBV29-1 and J usage is TRBJ1-2; 7 bases are a match to TRBD1. The ends lost 3 bases at V and 5 bases at J; junction bases unmatched: 12. CDR1 and CDR2 from the germline V gene are SQVTM and ANQGSEA. CDR3 length equals 15 residues. DNA of the CDR3: TGCAGCGTTGACCCACCAGACAGGGTCCGATATGGCTACACCTTC. Residues: CSVDPPDRVRYGYTF.

This chain links TRBV28 with TRBJ1-1; unclear D gene. This CDR3 is built from 14 residues. Germline lookup yields CDR1 MDHEN and CDR2 SYDVKM. V shed 7 bases and J shed 8 bases, with 20 bases lying between them. CDR3 loop: CASTPPALQNEAFF. CDR3 in DNA: TGTGCCAGCACCCCCCCGGCCCTACAGAACGAAGCTTTCTTT.

This clonotype was picked up a small number of times. The rearrangement joins TRBV27 to TRBJ1-1; maybe TRBD1 (5 bases). The V end lost 8 bases, the J end lost 1 base, and 5 bases lay between the germline ends. There are 11 residues in the CDR3. The germline V gene encodes CDR1 MNHEY and CDR2 SMNVEV (reference sequence). As DNA, the CDR3 is TGTGCCAGCGGGACGAACACTGAAGCTTTCTTT. Protein: CASGTNTEAFF.

This clonotype has just a few counts. The chain joins TRBV12-3 or TRBV12-4 to TRBJ2-7; TRBD1 aligns across 8 bases. The CDR3 sequence is 14 residues long. Trimming at V came to 3 bases and at J to 6 bases, leaving 7 bases not matched to a gene. The CDR3 loop reads CASSFGWTGTEQYF. The CDR3 region has the DNA TGTGCCAGCAGTTTCGGCTGGACAGGGACCGAGCAGTACTTC.

The chain employs TRBV28 and TRBJ1-1; 9 bases agree with TRBD1. Germline loops: CDR1 MDHEN, CDR2 SYDVKM. CDR3 length equals 18 residues. V gave up 0 bases and J gave up 4 bases; unmatched junction bases: 12. Here the CDR3 reads CASSLWGIGTGKSTEAFF. The CDR3 coding sequence is TGTGCCAGCAGTTTATGGGGGATTGGGACAGGGAAGAGCACTGAAGCTTTCTTT.

This clonotype was counted many times. The chain joins TRBV20-1 to TRBJ2-5, with TRBD1 matching over 7 bases. Germline V gene lookup returns CDR1 DFQATT and CDR2 SNEGSKA (reference sequence). The CDR3 is 15 amino acids. V was clipped by 0 bases and J by 4 bases; unmatched bases: 8. CDR3 amino acids: CSARDFEGGTETQYF. DNA of the CDR3: TGCAGTGCTAGAGATTTTGAAGGGGGCACAGAGACCCAGTACTTC.

This clonotype was detected many times. The genes are TRBV9 and TRBJ2-1; D is uncertain. The CDR3 length is 11 residues. V was trimmed by 3 bases and J by 5 bases, leaving 3 bases between them. CDR1 is SGDLS and CDR2 is YYNGEE in the germline V gene. This CDR3 is CASSENNEQFF. The CDR3 DNA reads as TGTGCCAGCAGCGAAAACAATGAGCAGTTCTTC.

This clonotype was recorded many times. The CDR3 spells CASSLGRGTTEAFF. The CDR3 DNA is TGCGCCAGCAGCTTGGGGCGGGGGACAACTGAAGCTTTCTTT. The chain combines TRBV5-1 with TRBJ1-1, with a weak D call TRBD1 (6 bases). Trimming pared 0 bases from V and 5 bases from J, leaving 11 bases between. The V gene's germline CDR1 is SGHRS and CDR2 YFSETQ. The CDR3 is made up of 14 amino acids.

This clonotype was found a few times. The chain is built from TRBV19 and TRBJ2-2, with D hard to call. Trimming stripped 6 bases from V and 4 bases from J, with 9 bases between. This CDR3 is built from 13 residues. The germline gives CDR1 LNHDA, CDR2 SQIVND (reference sequence). The CDR3, as DNA: TGTGCCAGTAGGTCGCCAGGCACCGGGGAGCTGTTTTTT. Its protein is CASRSPGTGELFF. The whole variable domain, filled in from reference TRBV19 and TRBJ2-2, reads DGGITQSPKYLFRKEGQNVTLSCEQNLNHDAMYWYRQDPGQGLRLIYYSQIVNDFQKGDIAEGYSVSREKKESFPLTVTSAQKNPTAFYLCASRSPGTGELFFGEGSRLTVL.

This clonotype was seen more than once but under ten times. The rearrangement links TRBV24-1 to TRBJ1-5; a possible D gene is TRBD1 (5 bases). In germline, CDR1 is KGHDR, CDR2 SFDVKD. The CDR3 spans 13 residues. Trimming removed 7 bases from V and 7 bases from J, with 13 bases in between. CDR3 sequence reads: CATSSTAEQPQHF. Written as DNA, the CDR3 is TGTGCCACCAGCTCGACAGCGGAGCAGCCCCAGCATTTT.

The chain uses TRBV11-2 and TRBJ2-1; no firm D call. The CDR3 totals 13 residues. Germline values: CDR1 SGHAT, CDR2 FQNNGV. V lost 5 bases to trimming and J lost 9 bases, with 14 bases between them. This chain's CDR3 is CASSQDWRSEQFF. CDR3 DNA sequence: TGTGCCAGCAGCCAAGACTGGCGCAGTGAGCAGTTCTTC.